This T cell receptor beta chain was captured in a study of metastatic and nonmetastatic thyroid tumors. Until they underwent thyroid surgery, no patient had received any treatment. The CDR3 spans 13 residues. Trimming removed 3 bases at V and 7 bases at J, with 13 bases between. Germline V gene lookup returns CDR1 DFQATT and CDR2 SNEGSKA (reference sequence). TCRdb called clones again from the PCR reads with MiXCR. The profile covers about 48,000 clones, with about 20% appearing a single time and around 3.8% taken by the ten largest. This clone was seen at least ten times. The TCR sequence derives from a male donor with papillary thyroid cancer or a benign thyroid nodule (not recorded which). Some clones in this sample may be carry-over from other donors' samples. The chain carries TRBV20-1 and TRBJ2-1; tentative D call: TRBD2 (6 bases). Sequencing used blood. The CDR3 DNA reads TGCAGTGCTAGGGGGATCCGGGGGAATGAGCAGTTCTTC. It translates to CSARGIRGNEQFF.